This section outlines one T cell receptor (beta chain) sequence together with its context. No antigen is known for it. Base qualities are missing; no much larger clone stands one base away. V and J are trimmed by 6 bases and 3 bases, and the gene matches miss 10 bases of the junction. The cysteine opens and the phenylalanine closes a CDR3 of 15 amino acids. Only the CDR3 portion is preserved as DNA: 45 bases, with reading frame beginning at the first base. For CDR1 and CDR2, the germline V gene lists SNHLY and FYNNEI. The cohort was made up of about 610 healthy bone marrow donors. At the time of sampling, all cohort members were nominally healthy, though unrecorded immune exposures were likely present. The donor tested CMV seropositive, placing the donor among the roughly 270 seropositive members of the cohort. Each donor provided a peripheral blood sample, and peripheral blood mononuclear cells were used for TCR beta sequencing. Genomic DNA extraction from the blood cell samples was performed with the Qiagen DNeasy Blood Extraction Kit.

This entry belongs to a study of cytomegalovirus exposure and HLA in healthy donors (dated by TCRdb to about 2017). For the study in its entirety: According to an earlier analysis of 587 of the donors, 200 million or so T cells yielded approximately 120 million unique TCR beta sequences and about 300 Gb of sequence data. All discovery cohort repertoires had been generated on a single sequencing platform. A later analysis re-analyzed previously published TCR beta repertoires from 660 or so donors and added high-resolution HLA genotyping to study TCR occurrence patterns. A separate validation cohort of more than 100 different subjects was used in addition to the approximately 670-subject first cohort. The number of typed donors differed by locus: about 620-640 for A, B, C, DRB1 and DQB1; some 500 for DQA1; 606 for DPA1; and about 450 for DPB1. The study aimed to test whether cataloging public T cell receptors could reveal signatures of past pathogen exposure. A later genetic analysis used genome-wide SNP genotypes for 398 of the 666 donors, treating that subset as a discovery cohort. The study combined high-throughput TCR immunosequencing, statistical association of individual TCRs with disease status, and machine learning to predict cytomegalovirus infection status. In an earlier analysis of roughly 600 of the donors, high-throughput TCR beta sequencing was used to judge whether each TCR beta V gene segment behaved as functional or pseudogenic. Roughly 320 gigabases of sequencing data and around 85 million unique TCR sequences made up an early release that covered fewer than 650 HLA-typed donors. On average, about 200,000 unique TCR beta nucleotide sequences were sequenced per donor among more than 350 genotyped donors of the cohort, with approximately 18% of those sequences being non-productive. Class I and class II HLA loci were covered by the typing at four-digit resolution. Donor age, sex, ethnicity and CMV serostatus were collected together with the repertoire data. Of the roughly 430 genotyped donors, 65% to 90% fell in the genetic ancestry cluster associated with self-reported Caucasian donors. Because of strong linkage in the cohort, roughly five DR-DQ haplotypes were treated as single units for association and clustering. In the later analysis, no new phenotypic data were used to find candidate immune exposures; instead, reliance was placed on TCR beta sequences and their occurrence across donors. The study profiled the T cell repertoires of hundreds of subjects by immunosequencing and related them to cytomegalovirus serostatus. The paper as a whole reports these results and caveats: A group of highly shared sequence variants was considered likely to be a technical artifact of the sequencing pipeline. Several of the top co-occurrence clusters appeared to be linked to parvovirus B19, influenza, CMV and Epstein-Barr virus, according to a later analysis. A later genetic analysis associated a missense DCLRE1C variant with V-gene and J-gene trimming of TCR beta chains, and an independent cohort replicated the association. According to a later analysis, TCR association rates differed among HLA loci, with DRB1 alleles showing the most associated TCRs and HLA-C alleles showing the fewest. Because counts were too low, some 17 rarely observed V segments, including chromosome 9 orphons, were left out of the earlier analysis of over 550 of the donors. A total of 150 to 200 TCR beta chains were listed by the study as associated with cytomegalovirus. It was suggested by the authors that the approach could potentially be generalized to other disease states and immunological phenotypes. While some public TCRs were present in many individuals, most TCR sequences turned up only very rarely across donors. Broadly in line with IMGT annotations, most TCR beta V segments showed up in productive rearrangements about 87% or about 30% of the time in an earlier analysis of around 550 of the donors. Cytomegalovirus status was reported to be diagnosed by the classifier with high specificity and sensitivity in both the original and validation cohorts. Because HLA typing was unavailable for some donors at each locus, only the typed subset was used in association tests. According to a later genetic analysis, donors in an Asian-associated ancestry cluster had fewer N-insertions in productive TCRs than the approximately 670-donor mean. In vitro tests confirmed that three of the cytomegalovirus-associated TCR beta chains recognize cytomegalovirus antigens. The presence/absence analyses assumed that sequencing depth was roughly uniform across donors, and that assumption may not be true. Specific HLA alleles were associated with 15,000 to 20,000 TCR beta sequences at a false discovery rate of 0.05 in a later analysis. In a later analysis, HLA-associated TCR beta chains showed more clonal expansion and lower generation probabilities than non-associated chains that were equally common. Linkage disequilibrium might explain the correlated functional status among segregating V segments, but an unknown experimental factor could not be excluded. Most CMV-associated TCR beta chains appeared to be HLA-restricted in a later analysis, and the HLA associations seemed to be driven largely by CMV exposure. When HLA alleles, especially DR and DQ, strongly co-occurred, attributing TCR associations to individual alleles was difficult. A further reported finding was that TCR beta sequences accurately predicted the HLA-A and HLA-B alleles for most subjects in the first cohort. Some IMGT-functional V segments, including TRBV6-2 and TRBV6-3, could not be told apart with the 87-base-pair reads, so those segments were excluded. Immune exposure information for the cohort was limited to CMV serostatus. This cohort had only TCR beta chains sequenced, and the lack of alpha or paired-chain data limited which features could be detected.

The method behind the library was the immunoSEQ multiplex PCR assay. For the multiplex PCR, a mixture combining 60 forward primers for TCR Vbeta segments and 13 reverse primers for TCR Jbeta segments was used. The CDR3 region of rearranged TCR beta genes was amplified from genomic DNA by a multiplex PCR assay. The Illumina HiSeq System was used to sequence the amplified TCR beta libraries as 87-base-pair reads. For the original study's pipeline: A later analysis counted about 82 million unique TCR beta chains across the 650 to 700 repertoires, and 10 million to 11 million of these chains were shared by at least two donors. To remove PCR and sequencing errors, raw reads were error-corrected and collapsed into unique sequences using a nearest-neighbor algorithm that merged closely related sequences. CDR3 sequences were aligned to IMGT reference sequences to assign V, D and J gene segments. Each retained sequence needed at least a six-nucleotide match to both a V gene segment and a J gene segment. A rearrangement counted as productive if the CDR3 had no stop codons and remained in frame with V and J, and every other rearrangement counted as non-productive. Following IMGT convention, CDR3 was defined as the stretch from the second conserved V-encoded cysteine up to the conserved J-encoded phenylalanine. Sequences without an unambiguous match to a single V gene segment were excluded from the earlier analysis of about 600 of the donors. An earlier analysis of some 500 of the donors classified V segments as functional when productive rearrangements were above 56.7% and as segregating when the standard deviation between donors was above 5%. A statistical classification framework was built for diagnosing cytomegalovirus status from the catalog of TCR beta chain sequences. In a later analysis, TCR nucleotide sequences were compared against IMGT/GENE-DB human TR gene sequences so that V and J genes could be assigned. In a later analysis, CDR3 sequences and most-parsimonious VDJ recombination scenarios were assigned using the TCRdist pipeline. In a later analysis, each TCR beta chain was defined by its CDR3 amino acid sequence together with its V-gene family, and reads lacking a unique V-gene family were excluded. A later analysis removed 600 or so highly shared, low-generation-probability nucleotide sequences to deal with suspected cross-contamination and a sequencing artifact. In a later analysis, a clonal expansion index was calculated for each public chain from normalized within-repertoire ranks of inferred template counts. In a later analysis, generation probabilities were computed using a VDJ recombination model fitted to out-of-frame rearrangements, and the results were checked against IGoR. A later analysis scored TCR-TCR, TCR-HLA and TCR-CMV co-occurrence with hypergeometric tests, applying a repertoire-size bias correction to TCR pairs. To estimate false discovery rates, a later analysis permuted the HLA or CMV assignments 20 times. A later analysis grouped co-occurring TCRs with DBSCAN, adding TCRdist sequence similarity when clustering within HLA-allele-positive subsets. Repertoires with fewer than 30,000 or more than 120,000 public chains, plus five repertoires with anomalous nucleotide sharing, were excluded from co-occurrence clustering. Drawn from immuneACCESS, this table holds only the in-frame rearrangements with V and J called that TCRdb kept. Clones are partly lost; checked studies trace under half to an unresolved V gene and leave the rest unexplained. V, J and clone size reflect that table, while D and trimming were determined from the DNA. A total of 150,000 to 200,000 clones appear in this sample, 83% of them only once. 4.1% of the sample comes from the top ten.

Sequencing was performed on PBMCs. The V and J segments used are TRBV2 and TRBJ1-1; 7 of the junction bases match TRBD1. This clonotype was obtained from a man aged 50 to 59 in good health and CMV-seropositive. The DNA is TGTGCCAGCAGACGAGACAGGGCTTCGTACACTGAAGCTTTCTTT. It codes for CASRRDRASYTEAFF.